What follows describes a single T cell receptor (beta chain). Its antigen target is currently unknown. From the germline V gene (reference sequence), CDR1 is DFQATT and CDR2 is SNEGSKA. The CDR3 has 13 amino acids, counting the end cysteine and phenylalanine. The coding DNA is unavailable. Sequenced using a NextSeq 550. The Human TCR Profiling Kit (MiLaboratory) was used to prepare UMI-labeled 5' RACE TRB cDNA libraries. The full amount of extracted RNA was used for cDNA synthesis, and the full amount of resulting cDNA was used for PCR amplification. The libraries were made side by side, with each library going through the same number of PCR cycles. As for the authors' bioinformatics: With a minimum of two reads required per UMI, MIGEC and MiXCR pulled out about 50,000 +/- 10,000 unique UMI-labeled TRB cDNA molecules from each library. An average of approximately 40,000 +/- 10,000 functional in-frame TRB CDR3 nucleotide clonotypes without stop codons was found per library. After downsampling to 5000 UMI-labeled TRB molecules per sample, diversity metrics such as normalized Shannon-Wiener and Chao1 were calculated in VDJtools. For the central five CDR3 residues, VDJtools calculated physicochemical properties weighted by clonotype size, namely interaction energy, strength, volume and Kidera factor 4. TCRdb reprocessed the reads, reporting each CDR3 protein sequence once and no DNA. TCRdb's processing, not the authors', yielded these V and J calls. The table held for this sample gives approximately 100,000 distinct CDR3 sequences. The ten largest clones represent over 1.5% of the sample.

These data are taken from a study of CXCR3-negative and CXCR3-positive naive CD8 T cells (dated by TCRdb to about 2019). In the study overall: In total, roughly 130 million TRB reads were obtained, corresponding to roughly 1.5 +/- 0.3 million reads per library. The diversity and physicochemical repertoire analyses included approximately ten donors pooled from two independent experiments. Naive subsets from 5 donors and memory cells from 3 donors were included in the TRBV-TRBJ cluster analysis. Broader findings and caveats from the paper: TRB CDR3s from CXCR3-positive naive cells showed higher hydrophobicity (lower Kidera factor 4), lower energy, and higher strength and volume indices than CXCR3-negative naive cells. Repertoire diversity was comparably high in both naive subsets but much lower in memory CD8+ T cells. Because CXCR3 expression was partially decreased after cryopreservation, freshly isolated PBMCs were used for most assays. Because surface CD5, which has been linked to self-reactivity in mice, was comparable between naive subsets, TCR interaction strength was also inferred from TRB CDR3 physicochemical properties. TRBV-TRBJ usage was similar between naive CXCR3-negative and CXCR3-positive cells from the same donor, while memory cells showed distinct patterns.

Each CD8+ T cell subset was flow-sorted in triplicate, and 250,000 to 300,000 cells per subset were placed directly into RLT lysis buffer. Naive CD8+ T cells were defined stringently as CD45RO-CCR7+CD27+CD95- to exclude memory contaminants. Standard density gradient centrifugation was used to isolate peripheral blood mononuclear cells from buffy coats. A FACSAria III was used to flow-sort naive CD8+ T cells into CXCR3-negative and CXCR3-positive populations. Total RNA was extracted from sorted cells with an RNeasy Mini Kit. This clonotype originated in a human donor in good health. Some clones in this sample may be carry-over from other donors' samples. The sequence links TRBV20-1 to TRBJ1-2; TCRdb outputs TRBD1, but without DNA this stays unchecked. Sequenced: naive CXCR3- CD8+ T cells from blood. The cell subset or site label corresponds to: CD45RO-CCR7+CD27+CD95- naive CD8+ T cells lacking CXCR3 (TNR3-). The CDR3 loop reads CSALRDRHYGYTF.